A single sample gave rise to the 9 T cell receptor beta chains below, sequenced in a study of cytomegalovirus exposure and HLA in healthy donors. The primer mix had 60 Vbeta and 13 Jbeta primers. Clones were read by immunoSEQ multiplex PCR, and TCRdb kept only the in-frame ones, dropping some. The table lists roughly 150,000 clones, roughly 72% of them singletons. Material: PBMCs. These receptors were taken from a woman aged 40 to 50 in good health and CMV-seronegative.

This sequence joins TRBV11-3 and TRBJ2-7, with 7 bases identical to TRBD2. This CDR3 has 15 residues. CDR1 and CDR2 (germline): SGHNT, YENEEA. V was clipped by 5 bases and J by 7 bases; unmatched bases: 14. The CDR3, as DNA: TGTGCCAGCAGCCGCCCGGGGCGGGAGCCCCGAGAGCAGTACTTC. Its translation is CASSRPGREPREQYF. The complete variable domain, with remaining parts taken from reference TRBV11-3 and TRBJ2-7, reads EAGVVQSPRYKIIEKKQPVAFWCNPISGHNTLYWYLQNLGQGPELLIRYENEEAVDDSQLPKDRFSAERLKGVDSTLKIQPAELGDSAVYLCASSRPGREPREQYFGPGTRLTVT.

V and J are TRBV5-1 and TRBJ1-1; TRBD1 matches 7 bases. V dropped 3 bases and J dropped 1; count of bases not matched to a gene: 6. Per the germline V gene, CDR1 is SGHRS and CDR2 is YFSETQ. The CDR3 contains 15 residues. The CDR3 protein is CASSSQGQRNTEAFF. CDR3 nucleotide sequence: TGCGCCAGCAGCTCCCAGGGACAGAGGAACACTGAAGCTTTCTTT. Drawing the rest from reference TRBV5-1 and TRBJ1-1, the complete variable domain is KAGVTQTPRYLIKTRGQQVTLSCSPISGHRSVSWYQQTPGQGLQFLFEYFSETQRNKGNFPGRFSGRQFSNSRSEMNVSTLELGDSALYLCASSSQGQRNTEAFFGQGTRLTVV.

This rearrangement joins TRBV21-1 to TRBJ2-3; the D call of TRBD2 is as the table states it, not checked on the DNA. TRBV21-1 is deemed a pseudogene. The CDR3 loop spans 16 amino acids. This chain's CDR3 is CASSKRGEASTDTQYF. DNA of the CDR3: TGTGCCAGCAGCAAGCGCGGGGAAGCTAGCACAGATACGCAGTATTTT.

The rearrangement links TRBV2 to TRBJ2-3; a weak D match, TRBD2 (5 bases). The V gene lost 1 base and the J gene lost 1 base, with 15 bases spanning the gap. Germline CDR1 reads SNHLY; CDR2 reads FYNNEI. The CDR3 consists of 17 residues. In DNA, the CDR3 is TGTGCCAGCAGTGAAGACGTTTATGGAGCGGGCACAGATACGCAGTATTTT. This translates into CASSEDVYGAGTDTQYF.

CDR3 sequence (DNA): TGTGCCTGGAGTGGGGGACTGATCACAGATACGCAGTATTTT. It translates to CAWSGGLITDTQYF. The chain uses TRBV30 and TRBJ2-3, with a tentative D call TRBD2 (6 bases). The CDR3 has 14 residues. Between the trimmed V and J ends, which lost 1 base and 2 bases, there was a span of 10 bases. The germline gives CDR1 GTSNPN, CDR2 SVGIG (reference sequence).

The chain is built from TRBV5-4 and TRBJ2-3; 7 bases align to TRBD2. V lost 0 bases and J lost 6; bases outside the gene matches: 1. The CDR3 spans 13 residues. CDR1 SGHNT and CDR2 YYREEE come from the germline V gene (reference sequence). CDR3 sequence: CASSLEGGDTQYF. As DNA, the CDR3 is TGTGCCAGCAGCTTGGAGGGAGGGGATACGCAGTATTTT.

In this sample, this clone turned up a few times. The chain uses TRBV6-1 and TRBJ1-1, with D hard to call. Germline-derived CDR1 and CDR2 are MNHNS and SASEGT. V was clipped by 8 bases and J by 6 bases, with 7 bases between them. This CDR3 comprises 10 residues. The CDR3: CASGLPEAFF. DNA of the CDR3: TGTGCCAGCGGACTCCCTGAAGCTTTCTTT.

This clone was found once. The V call is TRBV10-1, the J call TRBJ2-4, with D hard to call. This CDR3 contains 18 residues. From germline, CDR1 is WNHNN and CDR2 SYGVQD (reference sequence). The V gene lost 2 bases and the J gene lost 0 bases, with 17 bases spanning the gap. CDR3 nucleotide sequence: TGCGCCAGCAGTGAGAGCCGCCGAGACTGCCTAGCCAAAAACATTCAGTACTTC. Protein product: CASSESRRDCLAKNIQYF.

This chain uses TRBV29-1 with TRBJ1-2; 9 nucleotides match TRBD1. CDR3 length: 17 amino acids. Germline CDR1 is SQVTM and CDR2 is ANQGSEA. Losses at the gene ends were 0 bases for V and 5 bases for J; bases not matched to a gene: 13. The CDR3 DNA reads as TGCAGCGTTGAAGAATGGGGGGACAGGGTGGGAGGATATGGCTACACCTTC. This encodes CSVEEWGDRVGGYGYTF.